The 12 T cell receptor beta chains below were found in one sample sequenced in a study of cytomegalovirus exposure and HLA in healthy donors. PCR involved 60 Vbeta and 13 Jbeta primers. Profiling relied on immunoSEQ multiplex PCR, and the TCRdb table lists in-frame clones only, not all of them. There are 90,000 or so clones in the sample; just under 80% occur only once, and approximately 4.4% lies in the top ten. Sequencing used PBMCs. The receptors come from a male donor in good health and CMV-seropositive.

This clone was seen just once. This chain links TRBV7-2 with TRBJ2-1, with a tentative D call TRBD2 (7 bases). In germline, CDR1 is SGHTA, CDR2 FQGNSA. V was shortened by 0 bases and J by 10 bases, with 16 bases between the two germline ends. The CDR3 covers 15 residues. The chain's CDR3 is CASSLAGGGGREQFF. The CDR3 DNA reads as TGTGCCAGCAGCTTAGCGGGAGGGGGGGGGAGGGAGCAGTTCTTC.

The chain links TRBV9 to TRBJ1-1; D unresolved. CDR3 length: 14 residues. V was cut by 2 bases and J by 0 bases, with 8 bases left in between. Per the germline V gene, CDR1 is SGDLS and CDR2 is YYNGEE. The CDR3: CASSVTGVNTEAFF. As DNA, the CDR3 is TGTGCCAGCAGCGTTACGGGTGTGAACACTGAAGCTTTCTTT.

This clone was counted a single time. This chain joins TRBV2 and TRBJ2-3; a possible D gene is TRBD1 (5 bases). Germline assignment: CDR1 SNHLY and CDR2 FYNNEI. The length of the CDR3 is 15 residues. The V end was cut by 4 bases, the J end by 2 bases, with 13 bases between. Written as DNA, the CDR3 is TGTGCCAGCAGTGGGAAGGGGTCTATCACAGATACGCAGTATTTT. It encodes CASSGKGSITDTQYF. The variable domain in full, completed from reference TRBV2 and TRBJ2-3, reads EPEVTQTPSHQVTQMGQEVILRCVPISNHLYFYWYRQILGQKVEFLVSFYNNEISEKSEIFDDQFSVERPDGSNFTLKIRSTKLEDSAMYFCASSGKGSITDTQYFGPGTRLTVL.

This clone was recorded once. The chain uses TRBV10-3 and TRBJ1-6; D is perhaps TRBD1 (6 bases). This CDR3 spans 14 amino acids. With 8 bases removed from V and 5 bases from J, the gap between germline ends came to 13 bases. Germline CDR1 ENHRY, CDR2 SYGVKD. For the CDR3, the DNA is TGTGCCATCCGAAAAGGGGGAGATAATTCACCCCTCCACTTT. Its translation is CAIRKGGDNSPLHF.

The chain couples TRBV7-9 to TRBJ1-2, with 7 bases aligning to TRBD1. CDR1 is SEHNR and CDR2 is FQNEAQ in the germline V gene (reference sequence). Losses at the gene ends were 5 bases for V and 5 bases for J; bases not matched to a gene: 2. The CDR3 length is 12 residues. CDR3 sequence (DNA): TGTGCCAGCAGCCCGGGACAGTATGGCTACACCTTC. It translates to CASSPGQYGYTF.

The V call is TRBV5-6, the J call TRBJ2-2; 8 nucleotides align to TRBD2. The CDR3 length is 17 residues. V lost 4 bases and J lost 7; bases outside the gene matches: 15. Germline V gives CDR1 SGHDT, CDR2 YYEEEE. CDR3 amino acids: CASSPPGSGSMIGELFF. For the CDR3, the DNA is TGTGCCAGCAGCCCGCCGGGGAGCGGGAGTATGATCGGGGAGCTGTTTTTT.

The V gene is TRBV28, the J gene TRBJ2-4, with TRBD2 as a possible D gene (5 bases). Per germline, CDR1 MDHEN and CDR2 SYDVKM. The CDR3 extends over 15 amino acids. Deletions cut 5 bases from V and 2 bases from J, with 13 bases between. CDR3 sequence (DNA): TGTGCCAGCAGTGGGCGGGTAGTAACCAAAAACATTCAGTACTTC. The encoded protein is CASSGRVVTKNIQYF.

The chain joins TRBV19 to TRBJ2-7; the match to TRBD2 covers 9 bases. J was trimmed by 5 bases and V by 3 bases; bases with no gene match: 5. The CDR3 runs to 14 residues. CDR1 is LNHDA, CDR2 SQIVND, per germline (reference sequence). CDR3 bases: TGTGCCAGTAGTATCTTCATAGCGGGGGACGAGCAGTACTTC. It is translated as CASSIFIAGDEQYF.

This chain connects TRBV5-1 to TRBJ2-2, with 8 bases aligning to TRBD2. Germline-derived CDR1 and CDR2 are SGHRS and YFSETQ. The CDR3 consists of 13 residues. The junction had 2 bases not matched to a gene; V was cut back by 2 bases and J by 8 bases. CDR3 loop: CASSFSGVGELFF. CDR3 in DNA: TGCGCCAGCAGCTTTAGCGGGGTTGGGGAGCTGTTTTTT.

The V gene is TRBV30, the J gene TRBJ1-2; possibly TRBD1 for D (6 bases). CDR3 length: 13 residues. Germline loops: CDR1 GTSNPN, CDR2 SVGIG (reference sequence). Between the trimmed V and J ends, which lost 4 bases and 8 bases, there was a span of 17 bases. The CDR3 nucleotides read TGTGCCTGGAAGCAGGACAGTTTCGGAGGCTACACCTTC. As protein: CAWKQDSFGGYTF.

This chain links TRBV28 with TRBJ1-2, with D unresolved. V dropped 6 bases and J dropped 4 bases, with 12 bases sitting between them. Germline CDR1 reads MDHEN; CDR2 reads SYDVKM. The CDR3 is 13 amino acids. The CDR3 DNA reads TGTGCCAGCAGCGTACTAGGTTCCTATGGCTACACCTTC. Amino acid sequence: CASSVLGSYGYTF.

The chain couples TRBV27 to TRBJ1-1; D possibly corresponds to TRBD1 (5 bases). From germline, CDR1 is MNHEY and CDR2 SMNVEV (reference sequence). This CDR3 has 12 amino acids. Trimming stripped 7 bases from V and 6 bases from J, with 12 bases between. The CDR3 loop is CASNGGEAEAFF. The CDR3 DNA follows: TGTGCCAGCAATGGAGGGGAGGCTGAAGCTTTCTTT.